This T cell receptor beta chain comes out of a study of T cells in Graves' hyperthyroidism and ophthalmopathy. Whole-study results and caveats: Blood samples included most of the expanded thyroid clonotypes exceeding 0.001.

In regard to this clonotype: The antigen is not known.

CDR1 is ENHRY, CDR2 SYGVKD, per germline. The CDR3 extends over 14 amino acids. TCR beta CDR3 region amplification was performed from RNA transcripts. First-round RT-PCR with HTBI primers amplified the TCR CDR3 region. TCRdb recomputed calls from the multiplex PCR reads with MiXCR, one row per CDR3 protein. The table shows hundreds of thousands of distinct CDR3 sequences, with about 13% occurring only once. Sequenced: blood. The rearrangement uses TRBV10-3 and TRBJ2-7; 9 nucleotides align to TRBD2. The receptor was isolated from a young woman with Graves' hyperthyroidism. CDR3 DNA: TGTACCACCATGTTGACTAGCGGTACCTACGAGCAGTACTTC. Its protein product is CTTMLTSGTYEQYF.